The 5 T cell receptor beta chains in this list originate from one sample, sequenced in a study of blood T cell repertoires in COVID-19. TCRdb keeps only in-frame clones here, not all; method: immunoSEQ multiplex PCR. The data show about 480,000 clones, with approximately 88% seen just once and 1.5% to 2% held by the top ten. Sequences were obtained from PBMCs or T cells enriched from blood (not recorded which). These receptors were obtained from a woman aged 40 to 50 who had recovered from COVID-19.

The chain employs TRBV5-4 and TRBJ1-1, with D unclear. This CDR3 region has 13 residues. V lost 0 bases to trimming and J lost 1 base, with 4 bases between them. The germline CDR1 and CDR2 sequences are SGHNT and YYREEE (reference sequence). CDR3: CASSLAGNTEAFF. As DNA, the CDR3 is TGTGCCAGCAGCTTGGCCGGGAACACTGAAGCTTTCTTT. Looking up the rest from reference TRBV5-4 and TRBJ1-1 gives the full variable domain: ETGVTQSPTHLIKTRGQQVTLRCSSQSGHNTVSWYQQALGQGPQFIFQYYREEENGRGNFPPRFSGLQFPNYSSELNVNALELDDSALYLCASSLAGNTEAFFGQGTRLTVV.

The chain joins TRBV19 to TRBJ2-1; D unresolved. V was cut by 10 bases and J by 0 bases, with 10 bases left in between. This CDR3 contains 13 residues. Germline CDR1 and CDR2: LNHDA and SQIVND (reference sequence). The CDR3 protein is CAIDWSSYNEQFF. For the CDR3, the DNA is TGTGCCATCGACTGGAGCTCCTACAATGAGCAGTTCTTC.

Concerning this clone: Other DNA variants within this sample encode the same CDR3. This chain links TRBV18 with TRBJ1-2; no clear D gene. V lost 0 bases, J lost 6 bases, and 8 bases lay in between. The V gene's germline CDR1 is KGHSH and CDR2 LQKENI. This CDR3 is built from 13 residues. The CDR3 loop reads CASSPPAGDGYTF. The CDR3 DNA sequence: TGTGCCAGCTCACCACCGGCAGGCGATGGCTACACCTTC. The whole variable domain, remainder taken from reference TRBV18 and TRBJ1-2, is NAGVMQNPRHLVRRRGQEARLRCSPMKGHSHVYWYRQLPEEGLKFMVYLQKENIIDESGMPKERFSAEFPKEGPSILRIQQVVRGDSAAYFCASSPPAGDGYTFGSGTRLTVV.

Details on this clone: The same CDR3 arises from other DNA sequences in this sample as well. The chain carries TRBV13 and TRBJ1-2, with a weak D call TRBD1 (5 bases). Germline loops: CDR1 PRHDT, CDR2 FYEKMQ (reference sequence). V was shortened by 3 bases and J by 6 bases, with 8 bases between the two germline ends. This CDR3 is 12 amino acids long. The CDR3 is CASSLGGDGYTF. The CDR3 region has the DNA TGTGCCAGCAGCTTGGGGGGGGATGGCTACACCTTC.

This sequence joins TRBV6-5 and TRBJ1-6, with D perhaps TRBD1 (6 bases). V lost 4 bases and J 10 bases, leaving 20 bases between the germline ends. The CDR3 loop spans 16 amino acids. The germline CDR1 and CDR2 sequences are MNHEY and SVGAGI. The CDR3 coding sequence is TGTGCCAGCAGTTTCCAGGGGACGGGTAGTAGGTCACCCCTCCACTTT. Translation: CASSFQGTGSRSPLHF.